Detailed here is one T cell receptor (beta chain). This CDR3 has 17 residues. Trimming shortened V by 4 bases and J by 0 bases, and 13 bases separated the two germline ends. Germline values: CDR1 MNHEY, CDR2 SVGEGT. The data derive from a study of T cells in Graves' hyperthyroidism and ophthalmopathy. Amplification yielded TCR beta CDR3 regions, with RNA transcripts as the source. Carried out on the TCR CDR3, a first-round RT-PCR used the HTBI primer set. TCRdb independently ran MiXCR on the multiplex PCR reads; one entry per CDR3 protein. The sample shows 600,000 or so distinct CDR3 sequences, roughly 15% of them seen only once.

Specimen: blood. The genes are TRBV6-2 or TRBV6-3 and TRBJ2-6; a weak D match, TRBD2 (5 bases). This receptor was obtained from a woman aged 45 to 65 with Graves' ophthalmopathy. The CDR3 spells CASSLVSGHSGANVLTF. In DNA, the CDR3 is TGTGCCAGCAGTTTAGTAAGCGGTCACTCTGGGGCCAACGTCCTGACTTTC.